This TCR beta chain was recorded in a study of blood T cell repertoires in COVID-19 (dated by TCRdb to about 2020). Notes on the research overall: Collaborator samples came from the United States, Italy and Spain and covered acute and convalescent phases of COVID-19. The prospective study material was composed of cDNA or gDNA derived from T cells, B-cell-depleted T cells, or PBMCs. Deeply sampled blood TCRbeta repertoires from subjects exposed to, actively infected with, or recovered from COVID-19 were included in the dataset. The samples were drawn from two sources: the first 160 participants of the ongoing ImmuneRACE study, and 1,000 to 1,500 subjects contributed by 6 global collaborators. Where HLA class I and class II types were available, the types were taken from metadata supplied by the sample provider, not from assay-based typing. The repertoires were made available in a free public database intended to serve as a resource for research on the immune response to SARS-CoV-2. A de-identified subject ID, COVID-19 status, age in years and sex were almost always included in the sample metadata. General conclusions and limits of the study: The quantity of clinical and demographic metadata differed by source and by participant and was supplied without curation.

With regard to this clone: Its antigen is not yet known. There are no base qualities to consult, and no much larger clone falls within one base.

TCRbeta CDR3 regions were amplified from genomic DNA using the immunoSEQ Assay, a bias-controlled multiplex PCR. For the original study's pipeline: The number of nucleated cells in each sample was estimated by amplification of reference gene primers within the assay. To quantify the absolute abundance of each unique TCRbeta CDR3 rearrangement, sequence reads were collapsed and filtered. Productive Simpson clonality was computed per sample as the square root of Simpson's diversity index over productive rearrangements. TCRdb obtained this table from immuneACCESS and retained in-frame rearrangements with V and J assigned. These tables miss some clones; where compared with another copy, unresolved V genes account for less than half of the shortfall, and the remainder is unexplained. V, J and clone size were drawn from that table, and D and trimming were deduced from the DNA. This sample gives around 250,000 clones in total; roughly nine tenths of them show up just once. The ten largest make up less than 8% of the sample.

The collaborating institutions used their own protocols to collect whole blood in K2EDTA tubes. For TCRbeta analysis, collaborator samples were shipped as frozen whole blood, as isolated PBMCs, or as DNA extracted from either sample type. The junction shows trimming of 2 bases on V and 2 bases on J, and the gene matches do not reach 10 bases of it. CDR1 and CDR2 (MDHEN, SYDVKM) derive from the germline V gene. The cysteine opens and the phenylalanine closes a CDR3 of 17 amino acids. Kept here is only the CDR3 DNA, which spans 51 bases and is read in frame from base 1. The sequence was collected from a man in his 60s with acute or convalescent COVID-19. The chain employs TRBV28 and TRBJ2-3; 7 of the junction bases match TRBD1. The sample taken for sequencing was peripheral blood. Here the CDR3 is given as CASSLPYRGGFTDTQYF. The bases read TGTGCCAGCAGTTTACCTTACAGGGGCGGGTTCACAGATACGCAGTATTTT.